These T cell receptor beta chains were read from a single sample in a study of PD-L1 blockade in urothelial cancer. Some clones are missing from TCRdb's copy, which holds only in-frame ones; the method was immunoSEQ multiplex PCR. The sample comprises tens of thousands of clones, approximately 85% of which are singletons, and under 11% rests with the top ten. Specimen: PBMCs, collected around atezolizumab (anti-PD-L1) treatment. The origin of the receptors is a man in his 70s with urothelial cancer. Both conserved end residues are part of each CDR3. Rows give clone size only sometimes, using once, few, many, or a class for an expanded clone.

>TRBJ1-5|TRBV6-6|.
CASRRSDNPSNQPQHF
>TRBJ2-1|TRBV5-1|.
CASSLDGRAVDEQFF
>TRBJ2-7|TRBV2|.
CASNRDTGYEQYF
>TRBJ1-1|TRBV7-6|.
CASSLVAGKGSEAFF
>TRBJ2-7|TRBV28|.
CASSTNGVLGYEQYF
>TRBJ2-2|TRBV27|once
CASKLGLQVGELFF
>TRBJ2-3|TRBV5-8|.
CASNLGGQGSTDTQYF
>TRBJ2-7|TRBV28|.
CASSFWDRGRGMAYEQYF
>TRBJ2-7|TRBV19|.
CASSIVGAGAYEQYF
>TRBJ2-3|TRBV7-9|.
CASSFRDSTDTQYF
>TRBJ1-2|TRBV5-1|.
CASSLVSGIYTF
>TRBJ2-2|TRBV5-4|.
CASSFQGDTGELFF
>TRBJ2-2|TRBV28|.
CASNRPLDRPNTGELFF
>TRBJ2-4|TRBV7-9|few
CASSLELDIQYF
>TRBJ1-1|TRBV7-2|.
CASSLNPLVTEAFF
>TRBJ2-1|TRBV21-1|.
CASSKWASGKYNEQFF
>TRBJ2-7|TRBV20-1|few
CSARTSYEQYF
>TRBJ2-2|TRBV5-1|.
CASSLGQGQNTGELFF
>TRBJ1-1|TRBV21-1|.
CASSKAQGSTEAFF
>TRBJ2-5|TRBV10-1|.
CASSESSADQETQYF
>TRBJ2-5|TRBV4-2|.
CASSQGEAQETQYF
>TRBJ1-2|TRBV6-5|.
CASSYRDRGGYGYTF
>TRBJ1-5|TRBV5-4|few
CASSLSRGSSSNQPQHF
>TRBJ2-7|TRBV7-9|.
CASSPIAYTPSYEQYF
>TRBJ2-7|TRBV27|.
CASSPLAAIPYEQYF
>TRBJ1-1|TRBV18|.
CASSRGTTNTEAFF
>TRBJ1-1|TRBV19|.
CASSTRDRVREAFF
>TRBJ2-3|TRBV5-1|.
CASSFAGDLDTQYF
>TRBJ1-1|TRBV27|.
CASSQGPNTEAFF
>TRBJ1-5|TRBV11-2|.
CASSLDSLYSNQPQHF
>TRBJ2-7|TRBV5-1|.
CASSLVLDSEQYF
>TRBJ2-6|TRBV19|once
CASIGGASGANVLTF
>TRBJ2-7|TRBV30|.
CAWSEVGGIQYF
>TRBJ1-1|TRBV4-1|.
CASSRGQIELAEAFF
>TRBJ2-2|TRBV6-7|.
CASSDTGELFF
>TRBJ2-5|TRBV15|.
CATSRDGTSGRETQYF
>TRBJ2-5|TRBV5-1|.
CASSPSGVAGGPVQTQYF
>TRBJ1-5|TRBV6-6|.
CASSYSRGSNQPQHF
>TRBJ2-1|TRBV5-1|.
CASSFNQGYTNEQFF
>TRBJ2-7|TRBV4-1|few
CASSQDPSPYEQYF
>TRBJ2-7|TRBV5-4|.
CASSLERGPSSGSYEQYF
>TRBJ1-2|TRBV7-9|.
CASSLGGTGEDYGYTF
>TRBJ2-2|TRBV2|.
CASSLTSGRNTGELFF
>TRBJ2-7|TRBV27|once
CARFSGHSYEQYF
>TRBJ2-1|TRBV7-8|.
CASSLVAGTGNEQFF
>TRBJ2-3|TRBV5-1|.
CASSLNGDRGTDTQYF
>TRBJ2-2|TRBV7-2|few
CASSIRVNTGELFF
>TRBJ2-2|TRBV27|few
CASSLSPGGTGELFF
>TRBJ2-3|TRBV27|.
CASSFRALGTGTDTQYF
>TRBJ2-1|TRBV7-8|few
CASSPDRDEGNNEQFF
>TRBJ2-7|TRBV6-5|few
CASSPHRDSYEQYF
>TRBJ2-7|TRBV6-5|.
CASIKAGTYEQYF
>TRBJ1-2|TRBV6-6|.
CASSLSGNYGYTF
>TRBJ1-5|TRBV7-9|.
CASSIGGEGQPQHF
>TRBJ2-1|TRBV2|.
CASSVGLNNEQFF
>TRBJ2-3|TRBV19|once
CASSMPTSGSDTQYF
>TRBJ1-1|TRBV7-9|.
CASSLSGRNTEAFF
>TRBJ2-1|TRBV19|.
CASSGTGTSIVDEQFF
>TRBJ2-7|TRBV2|once
CASTRLADRIRGEQYF
>TRBJ1-4|TRBV5-4|.
CASSLETGAPTNEKLFF